These 5 T cell receptor beta chains were all obtained from the same sample, sequenced in a study of T cell changes during pregnancy in multiple sclerosis. Sequenced by immunoSEQ multiplex PCR; TCRdb stores in-frame clones only, minus some. The sample has roughly 100,000 clones, roughly 90% seen once. This specimen consisted of peripheral blood, obtained after pregnancy. The receptor source for this set is a female donor with multiple sclerosis, enrolled in a pregnancy study.

The CDR3 sequence is CASSLLQGAIYTF. The CDR3 DNA follows: TGTGCCAGTAGTCTTTTACAGGGGGCCATCTACACCTTC. The chain is built from TRBV19 and TRBJ1-2; 9 positions match TRBD1. After removal of 5 bases from V and 10 bases from J, the junction contained 8 bases not matched to a gene. CDR3 length: 13 amino acids. From germline, CDR1 is LNHDA and CDR2 SQIVND (reference sequence). The whole variable domain, remainder taken from reference TRBV19 and TRBJ1-2, is DGGITQSPKYLFRKEGQNVTLSCEQNLNHDAMYWYRQDPGQGLRLIYYSQIVNDFQKGDIAEGYSVSREKKESFPLTVTSAQKNPTAFYLCASSLLQGAIYTFGSGTRLTVV.

V is TRBV19 and J is TRBJ2-2; 7 bases line up with TRBD1. Germline loops: CDR1 LNHDA, CDR2 SQIVND (reference sequence). With V trimmed by 6 bases and J by 2 bases, 6 bases remained unmatched. The CDR3 runs to 15 residues. CDR3 sequence: CASRSGTDNTGELFF. The CDR3 coding sequence is TGTGCCAGTAGATCAGGGACAGACAACACCGGGGAGCTGTTTTTT.

The J gene is TRBJ1-3, the V gene TRBV2; 11 nucleotides align to TRBD1. CDR1 SNHLY and CDR2 FYNNEI come from the germline V gene. With V trimmed by 6 bases and J by 0 bases, 10 bases remained unmatched. This CDR3 has 18 amino acids. CDR3 DNA sequence: TGTGCCAGCAGCCGGGACAGGGGGTTAGGGGGCTCTGGAAACACCATATATTTT. This encodes CASSRDRGLGGSGNTIYF.

This chain uses TRBV6-5 with TRBJ1-1; unclear D gene. Trimming shortened V by 2 bases and J by 4 bases, and 8 bases separated the two germline ends. Per the germline V gene, CDR1 is MNHEY and CDR2 is SVGAGI. This CDR3 region has 13 residues. The CDR3 DNA follows: TGTGCCAGCAGTTACGGGCAGCTCACTGAAGCTTTCTTT. Encoded protein: CASSYGQLTEAFF.

The rearrangement uses TRBV5-1 and TRBJ1-5, with 9 bases fitting TRBD1. CDR3 length: 16 amino acids. Trimming at V came to 1 base and at J to 1 base, leaving 3 bases not matched to a gene. Germline lookup yields CDR1 SGHRS and CDR2 YFSETQ. The CDR3 protein is CASSLSGQGSNQPQHF. CDR3 coding DNA: TGCGCCAGCAGCTTGTCCGGACAGGGGAGCAATCAGCCCCAGCATTTT.